The 11 T cell receptor beta chains reported below all come from one sample, sequenced in a study of a mutant IDH1 vaccine in newly diagnosed glioma. The time point is: week 35, safety follow-up. Doses of 300 ug of mutant IDH1 20-mer peptide were given with topical imiquimod. Their antigen targets remain unknown. Sequencing used immunoSEQ multiplex PCR; TCRdb keeps in-frame clones, though not all of them. Of some 48,000 clones detected, 65% to 85% appear once; the ten largest clones hold approximately 6.7%. Sequenced material: PBMCs, taken from a glioma patient whose treatment included an IDH1 peptide vaccine. The receptors come from a man in his forties with glioma.

The chain uses TRBV7-6 and TRBJ2-2; D uncertain. The CDR3 runs to 12 residues. Germline V gene data show CDR1 as SGHVS and CDR2 as FNYEAQ. The V gene lost 3 bases and the J gene lost 6 bases, with 5 bases spanning the gap. In DNA, the CDR3 is TGTGCCAGCAGCTTCGCGGCCGGGGAGCTGTTTTTT. Residues: CASSFAAGELFF.

This sequence joins TRBV6-1 and TRBJ2-7, with D perhaps matching TRBD1 or TRBD2 (5 bases each). The CDR3 totals 15 residues. Per the germline V gene, CDR1 is MNHNS and CDR2 is SASEGT. Deletions cut 5 bases from V and 2 bases from J, with 16 bases between. CDR3 nucleotides: TGTGCCAGCAGTCCAGAGGAGACAGCGGCCTACGAGCAGTACTTC. The encoded protein is CASSPEETAAYEQYF.

This clone was recorded only once. The genes are TRBV6-5 and TRBJ1-1, with 7 positions matching TRBD1. The CDR3 length is 13 residues. Germline V gene data show CDR1 as MNHEY and CDR2 as SVGAGI. Trimming removed 6 bases from V and 7 bases from J; junction bases left unmatched: 8. In nucleotides, the CDR3 is TGTGCCAGCAGACAGACAGGGTCTAATGAAGCTTTCTTT. Protein: CASRQTGSNEAFF.

The genes are TRBV19 and TRBJ1-2; TRBD1 agrees at 9 bases. The CDR3 loop spans 15 amino acids. V was pared by 3 bases and J by 8 bases, with 10 bases of the junction left unmatched. CDR1 and CDR2 from the germline V gene are LNHDA and SQIVND (reference sequence). The CDR3 DNA is TGTGCCAGTAGTATCTACCGGACAGGGGTGGGCGGCTACACCTTC. Protein product: CASSIYRTGVGGYTF. Drawing the rest from reference TRBV19 and TRBJ1-2, the complete variable domain is DGGITQSPKYLFRKEGQNVTLSCEQNLNHDAMYWYRQDPGQGLRLIYYSQIVNDFQKGDIAEGYSVSREKKESFPLTVTSAQKNPTAFYLCASSIYRTGVGGYTFGSGTRLTVV.

The chain is built from TRBV2 and TRBJ1-5, with D possibly TRBD1 on 5 matching bases. The CDR3 is made up of 14 amino acids. V was trimmed by 7 bases and J by 3 bases, leaving 13 bases between them. Germline assignment: CDR1 SNHLY and CDR2 FYNNEI. This CDR3 reads CASTRDGYNQPQHF. The CDR3 DNA reads TGTGCCAGCACTAGGGACGGATACAATCAGCCCCAGCATTTT.

Written as DNA, the CDR3 is TGTGCCAGTCTCTTCACCGGGGCTGGAAACACCATATATTTT. It encodes CASLFTGAGNTIYF. V gene TRBV19 combines with J gene TRBJ1-3; D gene unclear. Germline lookup yields CDR1 LNHDA and CDR2 SQIVND (reference sequence). The ends were cut back, 8 bases at V and 2 bases at J, with 13 bases in the middle. This CDR3 region has 14 residues.

The chain combines TRBV29-1 with TRBJ2-5, with 7 bases lining up with TRBD1. The V segment lost 0 bases and the J segment 5 bases; nucleotides outside the gene matches: 9. CDR3 length: 15 residues. Germline V gene sequence: CDR1 SQVTM, CDR2 ANQGSEA. The CDR3 DNA sequence: TGCAGCGTTGAAGATATCGGGACAGATAGGGAGACCCAGTACTTC. Protein: CSVEDIGTDRETQYF.

The chain is built from TRBV4-2 and TRBJ2-1, with D perhaps matching TRBD1 (5 bases). V was pared by 1 base and J by 8 bases, with 12 bases between. Germline CDR1 LGHNA, CDR2 YNFKEQ. This CDR3 contains 14 residues. CDR3 amino acids: CASSQGDSSDEQFF. The CDR3 region has the DNA TGTGCCAGCAGCCAAGGAGACAGTTCCGATGAGCAGTTCTTC.

The rearrangement uses TRBV10-2 and TRBJ1-1, with a weak D call TRBD1 (5 bases). V was cut by 6 bases and J by 8 bases, with 13 bases left in between. The germline V gene encodes CDR1 WSHSY and CDR2 SAAADI. The length of the CDR3 is 12 residues. CDR3 sequence reads: CASSLQRTEAFF. CDR3 sequence (DNA): TGCGCCAGCAGCCTGCAGAGGACAGAAGCTTTCTTT.

V gene TRBV19 combines with J gene TRBJ1-6; no definite D call. Deletions cut 9 bases from V and 0 bases from J, with 18 bases between. This CDR3 contains 17 residues. Germline values: CDR1 LNHDA, CDR2 SQIVND (reference sequence). DNA for the CDR3: TGTGCCAGCCAGACCACCAAACGGTTCTCCTATAATTCACCCCTCCACTTT. It yields the protein CASQTTKRFSYNSPLHF.

The chain has TRBV7-8 and TRBJ1-2, with TRBD1 matching over 9 bases. V trimming: 1 base; J trimming: 8 bases; junction bases outside the gene matches: 8. CDR3 size: 15 residues. The germline gives CDR1 SGHVS, CDR2 FQNEAQ. The CDR3 region is CASSLEGPGQGGYTF. The CDR3 bases are TGTGCCAGCAGCTTAGAGGGGCCGGGACAGGGAGGCTACACCTTC.